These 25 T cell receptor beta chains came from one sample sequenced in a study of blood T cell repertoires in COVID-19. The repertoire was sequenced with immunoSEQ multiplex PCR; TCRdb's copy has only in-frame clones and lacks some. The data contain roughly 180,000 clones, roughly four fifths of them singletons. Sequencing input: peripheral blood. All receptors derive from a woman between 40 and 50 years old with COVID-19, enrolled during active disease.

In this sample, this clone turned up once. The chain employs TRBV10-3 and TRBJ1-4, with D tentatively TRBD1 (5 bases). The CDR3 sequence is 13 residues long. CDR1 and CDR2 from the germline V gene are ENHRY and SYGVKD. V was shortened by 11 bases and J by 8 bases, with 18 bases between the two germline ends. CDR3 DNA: TGTGCCTCCTCTGAGACGGACACCGAAAAACTGTTTTTT. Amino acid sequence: CASSETDTEKLFF.

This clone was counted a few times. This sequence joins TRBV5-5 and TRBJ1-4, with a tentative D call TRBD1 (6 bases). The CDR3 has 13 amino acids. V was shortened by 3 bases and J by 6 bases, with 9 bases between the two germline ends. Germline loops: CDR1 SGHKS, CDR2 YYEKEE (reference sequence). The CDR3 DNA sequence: TGTGCCAGCAGCTCGCACAGGGATGAAAAACTGTTTTTT. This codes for CASSSHRDEKLFF.

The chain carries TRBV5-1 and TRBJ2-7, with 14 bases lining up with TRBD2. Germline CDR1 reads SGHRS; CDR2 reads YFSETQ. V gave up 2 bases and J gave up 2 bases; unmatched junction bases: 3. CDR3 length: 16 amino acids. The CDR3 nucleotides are TGCGCCAGCAGCTTCGGACTAGCGGGAGGTACCTACGAGCAGTACTTC. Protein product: CASSFGLAGGTYEQYF. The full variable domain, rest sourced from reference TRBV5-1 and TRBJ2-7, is KAGVTQTPRYLIKTRGQQVTLSCSPISGHRSVSWYQQTPGQGLQFLFEYFSETQRNKGNFPGRFSGRQFSNSRSEMNVSTLELGDSALYLCASSFGLAGGTYEQYFGPGTRLTVT.

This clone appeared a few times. CDR3 DNA sequence: TGTGCCAGCAGTTTAACGACGGCGGCTAATGAAAAACTGTTTTTT. Its translation: CASSLTTAANEKLFF. V and J are TRBV27 and TRBJ1-4, with no clear D. V was pared by 2 bases and J by 3 bases, with 10 bases between. The CDR3 is made up of 15 amino acids. Germline assignment: CDR1 MNHEY and CDR2 SMNVEV (reference sequence).

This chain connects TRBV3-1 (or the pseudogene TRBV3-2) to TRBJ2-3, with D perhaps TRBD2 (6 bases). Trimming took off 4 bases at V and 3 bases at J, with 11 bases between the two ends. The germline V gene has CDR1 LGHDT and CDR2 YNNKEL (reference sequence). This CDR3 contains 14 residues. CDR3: CASSLSAGTDTQYF. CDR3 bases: TGTGCCAGCAGCCTATCGGCGGGGACAGATACGCAGTATTTT.

In DNA, the CDR3 is TGTGCCAGCAGCTCGACCCGGGACACTAGCACAGATACGCAGTATTTT. The encoded protein is CASSSTRDTSTDTQYF. The chain combines TRBV7-9 with TRBJ2-3; tentative D call: TRBD1 (6 bases). Trimming pared 4 bases from V and 0 bases from J, leaving 14 bases between. From germline, CDR1 is SEHNR and CDR2 FQNEAQ (reference sequence). The CDR3 is made up of 16 amino acids.

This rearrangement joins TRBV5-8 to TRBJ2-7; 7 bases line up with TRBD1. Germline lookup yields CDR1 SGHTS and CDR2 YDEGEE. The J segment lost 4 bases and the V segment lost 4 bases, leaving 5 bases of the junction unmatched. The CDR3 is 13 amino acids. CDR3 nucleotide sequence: TGTGCCAGCAGCCGTGGGACAGTTTACGAGCAGTACTTC. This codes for CASSRGTVYEQYF.

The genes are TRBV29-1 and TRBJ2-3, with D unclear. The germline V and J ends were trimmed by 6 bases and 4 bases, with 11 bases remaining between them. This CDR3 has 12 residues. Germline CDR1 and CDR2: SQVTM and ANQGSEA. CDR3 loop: CSVSSGSDTQYF. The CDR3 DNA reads TGCAGCGTCTCCTCAGGTTCAGATACGCAGTATTTT.

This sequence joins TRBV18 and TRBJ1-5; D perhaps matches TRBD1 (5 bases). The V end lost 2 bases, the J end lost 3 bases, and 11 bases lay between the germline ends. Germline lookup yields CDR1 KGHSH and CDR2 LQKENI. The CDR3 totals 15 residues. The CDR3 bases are TGTGCCAGCTCACCAGACAGAACCCTCAATCAGCCCCAGCATTTT. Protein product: CASSPDRTLNQPQHF.

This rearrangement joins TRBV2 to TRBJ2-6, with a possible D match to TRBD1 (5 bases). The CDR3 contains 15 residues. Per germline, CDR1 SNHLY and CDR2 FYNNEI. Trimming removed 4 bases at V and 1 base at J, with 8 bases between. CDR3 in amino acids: CASSVRESGANVLTF. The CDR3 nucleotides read TGTGCCAGCAGTGTCAGGGAATCTGGGGCCAACGTCCTGACTTTC. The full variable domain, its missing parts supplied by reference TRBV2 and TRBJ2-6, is EPEVTQTPSHQVTQMGQEVILRCVPISNHLYFYWYRQILGQKVEFLVSFYNNEISEKSEIFDDQFSVERPDGSNFTLKIRSTKLEDSAMYFCASSVRESGANVLTFGAGSRLTVL.

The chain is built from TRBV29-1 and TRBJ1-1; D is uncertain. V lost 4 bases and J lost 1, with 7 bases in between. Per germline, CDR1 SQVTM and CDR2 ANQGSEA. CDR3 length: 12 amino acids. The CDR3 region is CSVGRRNTEAFF. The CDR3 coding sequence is TGCAGCGTTGGTCGCAGGAACACTGAAGCTTTCTTT.

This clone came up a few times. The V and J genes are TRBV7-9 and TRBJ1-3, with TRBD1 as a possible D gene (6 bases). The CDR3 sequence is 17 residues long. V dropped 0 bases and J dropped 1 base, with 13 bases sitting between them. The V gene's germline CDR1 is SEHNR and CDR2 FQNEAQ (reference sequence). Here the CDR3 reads CASSLAGLGQSGNTIYF. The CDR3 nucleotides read TGTGCCAGCAGCTTAGCTGGTCTAGGACAGTCTGGAAACACCATATATTTT. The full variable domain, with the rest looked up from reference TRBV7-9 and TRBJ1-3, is DTGVSQNPRHKITKRGQNVTFRCDPISEHNRLYWYRQTLGQGPEFLTYFQNEAQLEKSRLLSDRFSAERPKGSFSTLEIQRTEQGDSAMYLCASSLAGLGQSGNTIYFGEGSWLTVV.

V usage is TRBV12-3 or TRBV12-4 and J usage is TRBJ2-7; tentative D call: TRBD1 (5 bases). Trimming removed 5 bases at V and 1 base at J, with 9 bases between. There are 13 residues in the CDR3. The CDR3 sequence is CASSLRGSYEQYF. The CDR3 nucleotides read TGTGCCAGCAGTCTAAGGGGTTCCTACGAGCAGTACTTC.

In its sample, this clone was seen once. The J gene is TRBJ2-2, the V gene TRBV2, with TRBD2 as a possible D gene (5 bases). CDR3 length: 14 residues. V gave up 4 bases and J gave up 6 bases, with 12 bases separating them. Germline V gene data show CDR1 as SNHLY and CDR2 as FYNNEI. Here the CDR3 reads CASSGTAKAGELFF. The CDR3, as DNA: TGTGCCAGCAGTGGGACTGCCAAGGCCGGGGAGCTGTTTTTT.

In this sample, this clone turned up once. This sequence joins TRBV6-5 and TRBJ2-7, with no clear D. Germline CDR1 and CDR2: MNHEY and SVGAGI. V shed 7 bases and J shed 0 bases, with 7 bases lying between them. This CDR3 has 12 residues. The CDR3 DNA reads TGTGCCAGCAAAGAGAGCTCCTACGAGCAGTACGTC. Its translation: CASKESSYEQYV.

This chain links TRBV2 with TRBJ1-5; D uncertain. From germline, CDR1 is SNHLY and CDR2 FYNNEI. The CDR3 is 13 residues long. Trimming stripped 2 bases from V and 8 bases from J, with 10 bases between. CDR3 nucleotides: TGTGCCAGCAGTGAAACCGGGGTCAAGCCCCAGCATTTT. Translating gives CASSETGVKPQHF.

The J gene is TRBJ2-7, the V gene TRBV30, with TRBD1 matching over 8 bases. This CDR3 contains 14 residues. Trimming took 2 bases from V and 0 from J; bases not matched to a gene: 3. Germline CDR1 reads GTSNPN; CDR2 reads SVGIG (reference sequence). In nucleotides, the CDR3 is TGTGCCTGGAGTAGTGGGACAGGCTCCTACGAGCAGTACTTC. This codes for CAWSSGTGSYEQYF.

In DNA form, the CDR3 reads TGTGCCAGCAGCAGTAGGTCGGACAGGGTGTCCGAGCAGTACTTC. Translation gives CASSSRSDRVSEQYF. The genes are TRBV9 and TRBJ2-7; 8 bases align to TRBD1. CDR1 is SGDLS, CDR2 YYNGEE, per germline. The CDR3 length is 15 residues. Trimming removed 4 bases from V and 6 bases from J; junction bases left unmatched: 12.

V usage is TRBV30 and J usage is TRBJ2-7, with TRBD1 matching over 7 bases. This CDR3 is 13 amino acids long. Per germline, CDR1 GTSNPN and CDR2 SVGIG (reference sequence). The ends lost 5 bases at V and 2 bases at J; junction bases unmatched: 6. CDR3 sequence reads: CAWEGQNTYEQYV. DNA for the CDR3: TGTGCCTGGGAGGGACAGAACACCTACGAGCAGTACGTC.

CDR3 sequence: CASSAGSGSPLHF. The CDR3 DNA is TGTGCCAGCAGCGCCGGGAGCGGTTCACCCCTCCACTTT. The genes are TRBV9 and TRBJ1-6; no firm D call. Germline CDR1 is SGDLS and CDR2 is YYNGEE. V was shortened by 3 bases and J by 9 bases, with 10 bases between the two germline ends. The CDR3 is 13 amino acids.

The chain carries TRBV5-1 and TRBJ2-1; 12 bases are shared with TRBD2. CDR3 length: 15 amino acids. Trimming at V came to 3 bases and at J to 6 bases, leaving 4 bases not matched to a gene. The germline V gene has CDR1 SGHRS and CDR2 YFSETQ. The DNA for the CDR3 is TGCGCCAGCAGCTGGACTAGCGGGACCAGCAATGAGCAGTTCTTC. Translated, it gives CASSWTSGTSNEQFF.

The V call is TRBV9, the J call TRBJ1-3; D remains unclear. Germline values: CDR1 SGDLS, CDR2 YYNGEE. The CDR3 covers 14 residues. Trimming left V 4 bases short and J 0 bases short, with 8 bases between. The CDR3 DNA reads TGTGCCAGCAGCCCCCGGGGCTCTGGAAACACCATATATTTT. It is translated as CASSPRGSGNTIYF.

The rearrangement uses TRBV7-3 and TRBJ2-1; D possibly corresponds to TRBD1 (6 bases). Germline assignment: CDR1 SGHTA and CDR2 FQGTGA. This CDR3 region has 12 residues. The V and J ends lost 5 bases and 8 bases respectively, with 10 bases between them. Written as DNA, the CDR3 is TGTGCCAGCAGCCAACAGGGCTATGAGCAGTTCTTC. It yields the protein CASSQQGYEQFF.

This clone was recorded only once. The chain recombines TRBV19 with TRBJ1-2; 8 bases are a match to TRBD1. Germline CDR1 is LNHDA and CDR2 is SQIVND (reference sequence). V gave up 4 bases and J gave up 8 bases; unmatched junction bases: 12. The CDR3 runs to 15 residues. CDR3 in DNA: TGTGCCAGTAGTACTCCCGGGACAGGTTCAGGCGGCTACACCTTC. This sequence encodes CASSTPGTGSGGYTF.

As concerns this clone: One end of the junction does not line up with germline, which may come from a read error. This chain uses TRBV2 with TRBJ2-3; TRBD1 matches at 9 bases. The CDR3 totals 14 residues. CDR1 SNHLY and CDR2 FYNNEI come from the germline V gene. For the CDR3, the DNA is TGTGCCAGCAGGGAAGGGACAGGGAAAGATACGCAGTATTTT. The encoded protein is CASREGTGKDTQYF.